This T cell receptor beta chain was captured by sequencing in a study of blood T cell repertoires in COVID-19 (dated by TCRdb to the early 2020s). Regarding the research as a whole: Samples from collaborators originated in the United States, Italy and Spain and spanned both the acute and convalescent phases of COVID-19. Samples were obtained from the ongoing ImmuneRACE study (first 160 participants) and from over 1,000 subjects provided by 6 global collaborators. The sample metadata nearly always contained a de-identified subject ID, COVID-19 status, age in years and sex. A freely available public database, intended as a resource for researchers studying the immune response to SARS-CoV-2, is where the repertoires were released. The dataset comprised deeply sampled blood TCRbeta repertoires from subjects exposed to, actively infected with, or recovered from COVID-19. HLA class I and class II types, where available, came from metadata supplied by the sample provider rather than from assay-based typing. The material from the prospective study consisted of cDNA or gDNA derived from T cells, B-cell-depleted T cells, or PBMCs.

As regards this clone: No cognate antigen has been identified for it. Base qualities are not provided; no much larger clone lies one nucleotide away.

TCRbeta CDR3 regions were amplified from genomic DNA using the immunoSEQ Assay, a bias-controlled multiplex PCR. The authors' analysis ran thus. Within the assay, amplification of reference gene primers was used to estimate how many nucleated cells each sample contained. Sequence reads were collapsed and filtered to measure the absolute abundance of every unique TCRbeta CDR3 rearrangement. Productive Simpson clonality was computed per sample as the square root of Simpson's diversity index over productive rearrangements. TCRdb mirrors the immuneACCESS table, restricted to in-frame sequences. Some clones are absent from its copies; in checked studies, under half trace to an unresolved V gene, and the reason for the others is unknown. D and trimming come from the DNA, and the V and J calls and clone size come from that table. In this sample the table shows about 370,000 clones, 80% to 90% of which occur a single time. The ten largest clones capture 1% of the sample.

Enrolling through a virtual design, the prospective study's participants ranged in age from roughly 18 to 95 years and lived across about two dozen United States geographic areas. Cohort assignment in the prospective study relied on participant-reported clinical history from a screening survey and a study questionnaire. Recovered participants in ImmuneRACE Cohort 3 were defined by two consecutive negative NP/OP PCR tests, clearance by a healthcare professional, or resolution of symptoms. In the prospective study, mobile phlebotomists collected whole blood, serum and a nasopharyngeal or oropharyngeal swab from each participant. Participants in the prospective study had the option to provide additional blood draws and questionnaires over a roughly 2-month period. Before DNA extraction, blood samples from the prospective study were shipped at room temperature or frozen. Results and caveats for the whole study, not just this receptor: The amount of clinical and demographic metadata varied by source and participant and was provided uncurated.

The V end loses 1 base and the J end loses 4 bases, and a stretch of 10 bases separates them. Via the germline V gene, CDR1 is SGHTA and CDR2 FQGNSA. Taken from cysteine to phenylalanine, the CDR3 has 14 residues. Solely the CDR3 DNA is kept, with 42 bases framed from the first base. This TCR derives from a man aged 18 to 35 who had recovered from COVID-19. This sequence uses TRBV7-2 and TRBJ1-2; confidence is insufficient to name the D gene. Source material: PBMCs or T cells enriched from blood (not recorded which). The encoded CDR3 is CASSLENRIYGYTF. The DNA reads TGTGCCAGCAGCTTAGAGAACAGAATCTATGGCTACACCTTC.